These 22 T cell receptor beta chains were all obtained from the same sample, sequenced in a study of T cell responses to AZD1222 COVID-19 vaccine. The data were produced by immunoSEQ multiplex PCR, yet TCRdb's version contains in-frame clones alone and is incomplete. The table records about 150,000 clones, around 89% of them present only once. Here the sequenced sample was peripheral blood, taken on day 0 of AZD1222 vaccination. Receptors originate from an adult in good health.

The gene calls are TRBV4-3 and TRBJ2-3; possibly TRBD1 or TRBD2 for D (5 bases each). The CDR3 has 16 residues. Between the trimmed V and J ends, which lost 1 base and 4 bases, there was a span of 15 bases. CDR1 LGHNA and CDR2 YSLEER come from the germline V gene. The CDR3 here is CASSQVLGAEADTQYF. Here the CDR3 DNA reads TGCGCCAGCAGCCAAGTCCTCGGGGCGGAGGCAGATACGCAGTATTTT.

The rearrangement uses TRBV1 and TRBJ2-1; TRBD2, the table's D call, lacks a check against the DNA. TRBV1 is a documented pseudogene. The CDR3 spans 18 residues. For the CDR3, the DNA is TGCACCAGCAGCCAAGCCACCCGCTTTCAGGGAGGGCCTCATGAGCAGTTCTTC. Amino acids: CTSSQATRFQGGPHEQFF.

This chain connects TRBV18 to TRBJ1-4; D gene unclear. The CDR3 length is 14 residues. Germline V gene lookup returns CDR1 KGHSH and CDR2 LQKENI. V was shortened by 3 bases and J by 5 bases, with 10 bases between the two germline ends. CDR3 sequence (DNA): TGTGCCAGCTCACCCAGTGAGTTAAATGAAAAACTGTTTTTT. Translating it yields CASSPSELNEKLFF.

The chain joins TRBV4-2 to TRBJ1-2; D is uncertain. This CDR3 is built from 16 residues. The ends were cut back, 3 bases at V and 13 bases at J, with 27 bases in the middle. Germline V CDR1 and CDR2: LGHNA, YNFKEQ. The CDR3, as DNA: TGTGCCAGCAGCCAGACCGGCCGGGTCACGCAGATTAGCCCCACCTTC. Its protein product is CASSQTGRVTQISPTF.

This chain uses TRBV5-1 with TRBJ2-6; TRBD1 is a possible D gene (6 bases). The V end lost 0 bases, the J end lost 4 bases, and 8 bases lay between the germline ends. Germline V gene sequence: CDR1 SGHRS, CDR2 YFSETQ. The CDR3 totals 15 residues. CDR3 sequence (DNA): TGCGCCAGCAGCTTGGTTGGGACAGGGGCCAACGTCCTGACTTTC. Protein sequence: CASSLVGTGANVLTF.

This clone was detected only once. The chain recombines TRBV28 with TRBJ1-3; a weak D match, TRBD1 (5 bases). Per germline, CDR1 MDHEN and CDR2 SYDVKM. Trimming left V 9 bases short and J 0 bases short, with 15 bases between. CDR3 length equals 15 residues. This CDR3 is CASLRDRHSGNTIYF. The CDR3, as DNA: TGTGCCAGTTTACGGGACCGCCACTCTGGAAACACCATATATTTT.

The J gene is TRBJ1-1, the V gene TRBV6-2 or TRBV6-3; D possibly corresponds to TRBD1 (5 bases). V lost 5 bases and J 1 base, leaving 8 bases between the germline ends. CDR1 is MNHEY and CDR2 is SVGEGT in the germline V gene. This CDR3 spans 13 amino acids. The CDR3 DNA is TGTGCCAGCAGTCTTACAGGGAACACTGAAGCTTTCTTT. As protein: CASSLTGNTEAFF.

The gene calls are TRBV30 and TRBJ1-4; D not certain. V lost 4 bases to trimming and J lost 3 bases, with 15 bases between them. The CDR3 has 15 amino acids. Germline CDR1 reads GTSNPN; CDR2 reads SVGIG (reference sequence). The CDR3 reads CAWNHDLLANEKLFF. The CDR3 region has the DNA TGTGCCTGGAACCACGACCTGCTGGCTAATGAAAAACTGTTTTTT.

This chain joins TRBV3-1 (or the pseudogene TRBV3-2) and TRBJ2-1; D is unresolved. Germline-derived CDR1 and CDR2 are LGHDT and YNNKEL (reference sequence). V was cut by 0 bases and J by 4 bases, with 10 bases left in between. The CDR3 sequence is 15 residues long. CDR3 in DNA: TGTGCCAGCAGCCAAGATTCCTCGTGGTACAATGAGCAGTTCTTC. Protein: CASSQDSSWYNEQFF.

The chain's CDR3 is CASSLGGRAPQVQYF. The CDR3 DNA is TGTGCCAGCAGCTTAGGCGGGAGGGCCCCCCAGGTTCAGTACTTC. This chain uses TRBV11-3 with TRBJ2-4, with TRBD2 matching over 9 bases. V lost 1 base to trimming and J lost 11 bases; unmatched junction nucleotides: 9. CDR1 is SGHNT and CDR2 is YENEEA in the germline V gene. CDR3 size: 15 residues.

The chain carries TRBV11-3 and TRBJ1-1; D ambiguous. Trimming removed 2 bases at V and 1 base at J, with 5 bases between. In germline, CDR1 is SGHNT, CDR2 YENEEA. CDR3 size: 13 residues. The CDR3 DNA is TGTGCCAGCAGCTTATACGGGAACACTGAAGCTTTCTTT. It is translated as CASSLYGNTEAFF. The full variable domain, its missing parts supplied by reference TRBV11-3 and TRBJ1-1, is EAGVVQSPRYKIIEKKQPVAFWCNPISGHNTLYWYLQNLGQGPELLIRYENEEAVDDSQLPKDRFSAERLKGVDSTLKIQPAELGDSAVYLCASSLYGNTEAFFGQGTRLTVV.

The chain has TRBV5-6 and TRBJ1-2; 8 bases line up with TRBD1. Trimming cost V 1 base and J 6 bases; bases outside gene matches: 8. This CDR3 is 15 amino acids long. Germline assignment: CDR1 SGHDT and CDR2 YYEEEE. CDR3 sequence (DNA): TGTGCCAGCAGCTTGATCGGACAGGGCTACGATGGCTACACCTTC. Amino acid sequence: CASSLIGQGYDGYTF.

This sequence joins TRBV5-1 and TRBJ1-2; D uncertain. The CDR3 totals 13 residues. Germline V gene lookup returns CDR1 SGHRS and CDR2 YFSETQ. Trimming took 4 bases from V and 5 from J, leaving 12 bases between them. The CDR3 DNA reads TGCGCCAGCAGCCGGACCCCCTCGTATGGCTACACCTTC. Protein sequence: CASSRTPSYGYTF.

The chain carries TRBV7-2 and TRBJ2-3; the match to TRBD2 covers 11 bases. The V segment lost 6 bases and the J segment 4 bases; nucleotides outside the gene matches: 6. Germline CDR1 and CDR2: SGHTA and FQGNSA. CDR3 length equals 15 residues. The CDR3: CASRGLAGGADTQYF. The CDR3 DNA is TGTGCCAGCAGGGGGCTAGCGGGAGGAGCAGATACGCAGTATTTT. Drawing the rest from reference TRBV7-2 and TRBJ2-3, the complete variable domain is GAGVSQSPSNKVTEKGKDVELRCDPISGHTALYWYRQSLGQGLEFLIYFQGNSAPDKSGLPSDRFSAERTGGSVSTLTIQRTQQEDSAVYLCASRGLAGGADTQYFGPGTRLTVL.

V gene TRBV28 combines with J gene TRBJ1-2; 11 positions match TRBD1. The CDR3 is made up of 14 amino acids. With 6 bases clipped from V and 11 bases from J, the junction kept 11 bases outside the gene matches. In germline, CDR1 is MDHEN, CDR2 SYDVKM. The CDR3 sequence is CASSIEPGQGEYTF. In DNA, the CDR3 is TGTGCCAGCAGCATCGAACCGGGACAGGGGGAGTACACCTTC.

The chain joins TRBV11-3 to TRBJ2-1; tentatively, D is TRBD2 (5 bases). The CDR3 runs 13 residues. The V gene lost 5 bases and the J gene lost 5 bases, with 10 bases spanning the gap. The V gene's germline CDR1 is SGHNT and CDR2 YENEEA. In DNA form, the CDR3 reads TGTGCCAGCAGCCGTAGCGAAAACAATGAGCAGTTCTTC. Encoded protein: CASSRSENNEQFF.

The J gene is TRBJ1-5, the V gene TRBV5-5; D unclear. From germline, CDR1 is SGHKS and CDR2 YYEKEE (reference sequence). CDR3 length equals 14 residues. Trimming cost V 2 bases and J 5 bases, with 11 bases left between them. The CDR3 sequence is CASSLGPAYQPQHF. The CDR3 DNA sequence: TGTGCCAGCAGCTTAGGGCCGGCTTATCAGCCCCAGCATTTT. Full variable domain (missing parts from reference TRBV5-5 and TRBJ1-5): DAGVTQSPTHLIKTRGQQVTLRCSPISGHKSVSWYQQVLGQGPQFIFQYYEKEERGRGNFPDRFSARQFPNYSSELNVNALLLGDSALYLCASSLGPAYQPQHFGDGTRLSIL.

The chain links TRBV27 to TRBJ1-1; D is ambiguous. The V end lost 2 bases, the J end lost 3 bases, and 7 bases lay between the germline ends. Germline V CDR1 and CDR2: MNHEY, SMNVEV (reference sequence). This CDR3 has 13 residues. For the CDR3, the DNA is TGTGCCAGCAGTTTAAGGGAGGACACTGAAGCTTTCTTT. Translated, it gives CASSLREDTEAFF.

The chain uses TRBV19 and TRBJ1-6; D is ambiguous. The V and J ends lost 6 bases and 7 bases respectively, with 10 bases between them. The CDR3 sequence is 13 residues long. Germline V lookup: CDR1 LNHDA, CDR2 SQIVND (reference sequence). Here the CDR3 reads CASREGWNSPLHF. Written as DNA, the CDR3 is TGTGCCAGTAGGGAGGGCTGGAATTCACCCCTCCACTTT. Full variable domain (rest looked up from reference TRBV19 and TRBJ1-6): DGGITQSPKYLFRKEGQNVTLSCEQNLNHDAMYWYRQDPGQGLRLIYYSQIVNDFQKGDIAEGYSVSREKKESFPLTVTSAQKNPTAFYLCASREGWNSPLHFGNGTRLTVT.

The V call is TRBV15, the J call TRBJ1-5; D is possibly TRBD1 (5 bases). Germline V CDR1 and CDR2: LNHNV, YYDKDF (reference sequence). The V and J ends lost 3 bases and 11 bases respectively, with 14 bases between them. CDR3 length equals 13 residues. This CDR3 reads CATSSAGTLAQHF. Here the CDR3 DNA reads TGTGCCACCAGCAGCGCCGGGACCCTCGCCCAGCATTTT.

This sequence joins TRBV7-3 and TRBJ2-3, with a weak D call TRBD1 (7 bases). V was pared by 5 bases and J by 5 bases, with 14 bases between. This CDR3 has 14 amino acids. The germline V gene has CDR1 SGHTA and CDR2 FQGTGA. The CDR3 DNA follows: TGTGCCAGCAGCCCCCAGGGGGGCGGAGATACGCAGTATTTT. It codes for CASSPQGGGDTQYF. The variable domain in full, with the rest retrieved from reference TRBV7-3 and TRBJ2-3, is GAGVSQTPSNKVTEKGKYVELRCDPISGHTALYWYRQSLGQGPEFLIYFQGTGAADDSGLPNDRFFAVRPEGSVSTLKIQRTERGDSAVYLCASSPQGGGDTQYFGPGTRLTVL.

The rearrangement joins TRBV28 to TRBJ1-2, with TRBD1 matching over 8 bases. This CDR3 region has 16 residues. The germline gives CDR1 MDHEN, CDR2 SYDVKM. V dropped 1 base and J dropped 5; count of bases not matched to a gene: 9. Here the CDR3 DNA reads TGTGCCAGCAGTTTATCTCAAGACAGGGGTGCTTATGGCTACACCTTC. Translated, it gives CASSLSQDRGAYGYTF.